This is a list of T cell receptor beta chains from one sample in a study of OX40 agonist ivuxolimab in advanced cancers. Libraries were prepared by immunoSEQ multiplex PCR; TCRdb keeps only in-frame clonotypes and omits some of them. The sample records approximately 70,000 clones, just over 85% being singletons. This specimen was CD4+ or CD8+ T cells sorted from blood, taken in a trial of the OX40 agonist ivuxolimab. The receptors stem from an adult with an advanced solid tumor such as melanoma, head and neck, liver or kidney cancer. Each CDR3 is given with its conserved first and last residue. The D gene is left open where the match is weak. Part of the rows lack a size; the others show once, few, many or a class for expanded clones.

V gene	J gene	D gene	clone size	CDR3 DNA	CDR3 protein
TRBV7-2	TRBJ1-2	.	.	TGTGCCAGCAGCTTAGAACGTCATGGCTATGGCTACACCTTC	CASSLERHGYGYTF
TRBV2	TRBJ1-1	.	.	TGTGCCAGCAAGAGGGCCGTAGCTAGAGCTTTCTTT	CASKRAVARAFF
TRBV6-5	TRBJ2-7	.	.	TGTGCCAGCAGGGGCGGGTCCTACGAGCAGTACTTC	CASRGGSYEQYF
TRBV7-9	TRBJ1-1	.	.	TGTGCCAGCAGCTTCCCCAGGGAGAACACTGAAGCTTTCTTT	CASSFPRENTEAFF
TRBV18	TRBJ2-3	TRBD1	few	TGTGCCAGCTCACCAAGGGCAGGGGGTCTAGATACGCAGTATTTT	CASSPRAGGLDTQYF
TRBV9	TRBJ1-4	TRBD1	.	TGTGCCAGCAGCGTAGGGGTGAGGGGGACAGGGATGGAAAAACTGTTTTTT	CASSVGVRGTGMEKLFF
TRBV6-1	TRBJ2-7	TRBD1	few	TGTGCCAGCAGTGAAGGTCGGTACAGGGGGGAGCAGTACTTC	CASSEGRYRGEQYF
TRBV7-9	TRBJ1-1	.	few	TGTGCCAGCGAGGGCAGGCAAGCACGTGAAGCTTTCTTT	CASEGRQAREAFF
TRBV11-2	TRBJ1-6	.	.	TGTGCCAGCAGCTTTTCTCCAGCCCGGAATTCACCCCTCCACTTT	CASSFSPARNSPLHF
TRBV5-6	TRBJ2-1	.	few	TGTGCCAGCAGCTTGGCCGGGCGCCATGAGCAGTTCTTC	CASSLAGRHEQFF
TRBV25-1	TRBJ1-4	.	.	TGTGCCAGCAGTGGACGGAAGGGGCTTCATGAAAAACTGTTTTTT	CASSGRKGLHEKLFF
TRBV9	TRBJ1-2	.	once	TGTGCCAGCAGCGTAGCTGACAGAACCTTCTATGGCTACACCTTC	CASSVADRTFYGYTF
TRBV5-1	TRBJ1-1	.	.	TGCGCCAGCAGTAATGGGGGGGTGAACACTGAAGCTTTCTTT	CASSNGGVNTEAFF
TRBV5-1	TRBJ2-7	TRBD2	.	TGCGCCAGCAGCTTGGAGACTAGCTATACCAACGAGCAGTACTTC	CASSLETSYTNEQYF
TRBV7-3	TRBJ2-5	.	.	TGTGCCAGCAGCCCCTTAAGCCAGGGGGAGACCCAGTACTTC	CASSPLSQGETQYF
TRBV28	TRBJ1-5	.	.	TGTGCCAGCAACGGGGATGTCAATCAGCCCCAGCATTTT	CASNGDVNQPQHF
TRBV5-1	TRBJ1-1	.	.	TGCGCCAGCAGCGCAGGCACCCCGGACAGAGTTAAGGCTTTCTTT	CASSAGTPDRVKAFF
TRBV4-1	TRBJ1-2	.	.	TGCGCCAGCAGCCAAGAAGAGACCGGCTACACCTTC	CASSQEETGYTF
TRBV18	TRBJ2-7	.	few	TGTGCCAGCTCACCTGCGACATCGGGCTACGAGCAGTACTTC	CASSPATSGYEQYF
TRBV13	TRBJ1-2	.	.	TGTGCCAGCAGCTTATTTACGCAGGGCCGGAGGAACTATGGCTACACCTTC	CASSLFTQGRRNYGYTF
TRBV7-6	TRBJ2-1	TRBD1	few	TGTGCCAGCAGCTTAGTAGGACAGGGGGTTTACAATGAGCAGTTCTTC	CASSLVGQGVYNEQFF
TRBV6-8	TRBJ2-3	TRBD2	.	TGTGCCAGCAGTTACGGGGGGGACACAGATACGCAGTATTTT	CASSYGGDTDTQYF
TRBV9	TRBJ2-5	TRBD2	.	TGTGCCAGCAGCGTAGTAAGCGGGGGCCAAGAGACCCAGTACTTC	CASSVVSGGQETQYF
TRBV2	TRBJ2-6	.	once	TGTGCCAGCAGTGAAGGGCACCCTGGGGCCAACGTCCTGACTTTC	CASSEGHPGANVLTF
TRBV27	TRBJ2-7	TRBD2	.	TGTGCCAGCAGTTTGGCGGGGACGGGACTAGCGGGGGGGAACGAGCAGTACTTC	CASSLAGTGLAGGNEQYF
TRBV28	TRBJ2-5	TRBD2	.	TGTGCCAGCACCGGGAGCGTAGCGGGGGGCATCCAAGAGACCCAGTACTTC	CASTGSVAGGIQETQYF
TRBV11-2	TRBJ2-7	TRBD2	many	TGTGCCAGCAGCTTCATGCTAGCGGGGGGTCAAGCCTACGAGCAGTACTTC	CASSFMLAGGQAYEQYF
TRBV4-2	TRBJ2-3	.	once	TGTGCCAGCAGCCAAGATAAAGGTGGTACGCAGTATTTT	CASSQDKGGTQYF
TRBV7-9	TRBJ1-4	.	.	TGTGCCAGCCATCAGGGACGTCCTAATGAAAAACTGTTTTTT	CASHQGRPNEKLFF
TRBV6-5	TRBJ2-5	.	few	TGTGCCAGCAGGAAGGGCATGGGCTCGGGGGCCCAGTACTTC	CASRKGMGSGAQYF
TRBV5-4	TRBJ2-2	TRBD1	.	TGTGCCAGCAGCCTACCAGCAGGGGGCGAAGGGGAGCTGTTTTTT	CASSLPAGGEGELFF
TRBV6-1	TRBJ2-5	TRBD2	.	TGTGCCAGCAGTGACTCGCGGGGGGGGACAAAGACCCAGTACTTC	CASSDSRGGTKTQYF
TRBV30	TRBJ1-3	.	.	TGTGCCTGGTGTGGGTACTCTGGAAACACCATATATTTT	CAWCGYSGNTIYF
TRBV13	TRBJ2-5	TRBD1	.	TGTGCCAGCAGCTACGGGACAGAAGAGACCCAGTACTTC	CASSYGTEETQYF
TRBV10-3	TRBJ2-7	TRBD1	.	TGTGCCATCAGTGGGGGTTGGACAGGGGAGCACGAGCAGTACTTC	CAISGGWTGEHEQYF
TRBV19	TRBJ1-1	TRBD1	.	TGTGCCAGTAGTATTCGGGAGGGGGCCGACACTGAAGCTTTCTTT	CASSIREGADTEAFF
TRBV9	TRBJ1-3	.	.	TGTGCCAGCAGCGTGGGGGACTCTGGAAACACCATATATTTT	CASSVGDSGNTIYF
TRBV2	TRBJ1-2	.	.	TGTGCCAGCAGTAAACTCTCGGGCGGCTATGGCTACACCTTC	CASSKLSGGYGYTF